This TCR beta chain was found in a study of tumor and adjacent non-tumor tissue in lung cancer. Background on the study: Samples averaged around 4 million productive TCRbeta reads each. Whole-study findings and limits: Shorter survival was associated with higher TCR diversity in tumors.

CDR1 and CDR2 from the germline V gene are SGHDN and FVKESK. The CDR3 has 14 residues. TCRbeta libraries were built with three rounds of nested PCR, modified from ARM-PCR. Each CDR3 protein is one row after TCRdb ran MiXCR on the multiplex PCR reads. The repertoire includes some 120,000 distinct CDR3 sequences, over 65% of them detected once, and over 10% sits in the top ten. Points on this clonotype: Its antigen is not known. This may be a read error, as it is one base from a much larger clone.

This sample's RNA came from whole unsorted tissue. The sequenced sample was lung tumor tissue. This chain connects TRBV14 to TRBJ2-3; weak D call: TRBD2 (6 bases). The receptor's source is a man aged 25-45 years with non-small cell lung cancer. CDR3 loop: CASSRGTWADTRYF. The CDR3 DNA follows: TGTGCCAGCAGCCGGGGGACTTGGGCAGATACGCGGTATTTT.